This passage covers 20 T cell receptor beta chains from one sample sequenced in a study of T cells in Graves' hyperthyroidism and ophthalmopathy. RNA transcripts were the template for amplifying TCR beta CDR3 regions. HTBI primers were used for first-round RT-PCR of the TCR CDR3. TCRdb re-called the multiplex PCR reads with MiXCR, one entry per CDR3 protein. This table has about 640,000 distinct CDR3 sequences, less than 25% appearing once. The sequenced sample was blood. These receptors were obtained from a man aged 30 to 45 with Graves' ophthalmopathy.

DNA of the CDR3: TGTGCCAGCAGAGGACACGATAATCAGCCCCAGCATTTT. Translation: CASRGHDNQPQHF. This sequence joins TRBV6-1 and TRBJ1-5; weak D call: TRBD1 (5 bases). Germline V gives CDR1 MNHNS, CDR2 SASEGT. The V and J ends lost 6 bases and 4 bases respectively, with 10 bases between them. The CDR3 covers 13 residues.

This clonotype was counted only a few times. The gene calls are TRBV30 and TRBJ1-5; 9 nucleotides agree with TRBD1. V trimming: 2 bases; J trimming: 2 bases; junction bases outside the gene matches: 1. The CDR3 length is 14 residues. CDR1 GTSNPN and CDR2 SVGIG come from the germline V gene (reference sequence). CDR3 in DNA: TGTGCCTGGAGTCGGGACAGGGGCAATCAGCCCCAGCATTTT. Amino acid sequence: CAWSRDRGNQPQHF. Full variable domain (remainder filled in from reference TRBV30 and TRBJ1-5): SQTIHQWPATLVQPVGSPLSLECTVEGTSNPNLYWYRQAAGRGLQLLFYSVGIGQISSEVPQNLSASRPQDRQFILSSKKLLLSDSGFYLCAWSRDRGNQPQHFGDGTRLSIL.

V and J are TRBV2 and TRBJ2-2; no clear D. The length of the CDR3 is 13 residues. CDR1 and CDR2 from the germline V gene are SNHLY and FYNNEI. Trimming took 8 bases from V and 1 from J, leaving 8 bases between them. The CDR3 DNA is TGTGCCAGCTCTTATGAGAACACCGGGGAGCTGTTTTTT. The encoded protein is CASSYENTGELFF.

This clonotype appeared a few times. The chain recombines TRBV20-1 with TRBJ2-5; TRBD2 matches 10 bases. The CDR3 spans 17 residues. Germline CDR1 DFQATT, CDR2 SNEGSKA (reference sequence). V lost 7 bases and J lost 2; bases outside the gene matches: 16. DNA for the CDR3: TGCAGTGGCCCGCCGCCTCTAGCGGGAGTTTGGCAAGAGACCCAGTACTTC. Its translation is CSGPPPLAGVWQETQYF.

This clonotype has more than one count but fewer than ten. The chain couples TRBV5-1 to TRBJ2-7; TRBD2 is a possible D gene (5 bases). The germline V gene has CDR1 SGHRS and CDR2 YFSETQ. V lost 0 bases and J 7 bases, leaving 14 bases between the germline ends. The CDR3 totals 14 residues. This chain's CDR3 is CASSLEDSQREQYF. CDR3 coding DNA: TGCGCCAGCAGCTTGGAGGACTCCCAAAGGGAGCAGTACTTC.

The V call is TRBV6-6, the J call TRBJ2-1; tentative D call: TRBD2 (6 bases). With 0 bases removed from V and 12 bases from J, the gap between germline ends came to 6 bases. The CDR3 contains 11 residues. Looked up from germline, CDR1 is MNHNY and CDR2 is SVGAGI (reference sequence). Here the CDR3 reads CASSYSGGQFF. The CDR3, as DNA: TGTGCCAGCAGTTACTCGGGGGGGCAGTTCTTC.

The chain combines TRBV2 with TRBJ2-5; D is ambiguous. Germline-derived CDR1 and CDR2 are SNHLY and FYNNEI. Trimming shortened V by 8 bases and J by 5 bases, and 6 bases separated the two germline ends. The CDR3 sequence is 10 residues long. The CDR3 sequence is CASHLETQYF. The CDR3, as DNA: TGTGCCAGCCACCTGGAGACCCAGTACTTC.

Ten or more counts support this clonotype. V gene TRBV20-1 combines with J gene TRBJ1-1; D might be TRBD1 (5 bases). Germline values: CDR1 DFQATT, CDR2 SNEGSKA (reference sequence). This CDR3 is built from 15 residues. Trimming cost V 6 bases and J 2 bases, with 19 bases left between them. CDR3 sequence reads: CSAQPLGTVNTEAFF. The DNA of the CDR3 is TGCAGTGCGCAACCACTCGGGACGGTCAACACTGAAGCTTTCTTT.

This clonotype appeared many times. The chain employs TRBV20-1 and TRBJ2-2, with D tentatively TRBD1 or TRBD2 (5 bases each). Germline loops: CDR1 DFQATT, CDR2 SNEGSKA (reference sequence). The V and J ends lost 3 bases and 4 bases respectively, with 18 bases between them. This CDR3 is built from 16 residues. As DNA, the CDR3 is TGCAGTGCTAGGCCAAGCCGGGACGCCTTCACCGGGGAGCTGTTTTTT. Protein sequence: CSARPSRDAFTGELFF.

The V call is TRBV6-1, the J call TRBJ1-2, with D possibly matching TRBD1 (6 bases). This CDR3 is built from 15 residues. V lost 6 bases to trimming and J lost 8 bases, with 22 bases between them. From germline, CDR1 is MNHNS and CDR2 SASEGT. CDR3 loop: CASRYGGGGRGGYTF. Written as DNA, the CDR3 is TGTGCCAGCAGATACGGGGGTGGGGGGCGGGGCGGCTACACCTTC.

This clonotype appeared many times. The rearrangement uses TRBV28 and TRBJ2-7, with TRBD1 identical over 7 bases. The CDR3 spans 14 residues. The V segment lost 5 bases and the J segment 4 bases; nucleotides outside the gene matches: 8. Germline CDR1 reads MDHEN; CDR2 reads SYDVKM. Here the CDR3 DNA reads TGTGCCAGCAGTCCCTCCCCGGACAGGTACGAGCAGTACTTC. It codes for CASSPSPDRYEQYF.

The V gene is TRBV9, the J gene TRBJ2-7, with 9 bases lining up with TRBD2. The CDR3 covers 15 residues. CDR1 is SGDLS, CDR2 YYNGEE, per germline. The ends lost 0 bases at V and 5 bases at J; junction bases unmatched: 6. The CDR3: CASSVEAGGLNEQYF. CDR3 sequence (DNA): TGTGCCAGCAGCGTAGAGGCGGGAGGGCTCAACGAGCAGTACTTC.

At least ten counts were recorded for this clonotype. The chain recombines TRBV5-1 with TRBJ2-7; 9 bases line up with TRBD1. After removal of 2 bases from V and 7 bases from J, the junction contained 10 bases not matched to a gene. Germline V gene sequence: CDR1 SGHRS, CDR2 YFSETQ. The CDR3 has 15 residues. The CDR3 reads CASSFRGQGGGEQYF. DNA of the CDR3: TGCGCCAGCAGCTTTCGGGGACAGGGCGGCGGAGAGCAGTACTTC. The full variable domain, completed using reference TRBV5-1 and TRBJ2-7, is KAGVTQTPRYLIKTRGQQVTLSCSPISGHRSVSWYQQTPGQGLQFLFEYFSETQRNKGNFPGRFSGRQFSNSRSEMNVSTLELGDSALYLCASSFRGQGGGEQYFGPGTRLTVT.

This clonotype was counted at least ten times. The chain carries TRBV28 and TRBJ1-1, with TRBD1 as a possible D gene (5 bases). The ends were cut back, 4 bases at V and 5 bases at J, with 17 bases in the middle. The germline CDR1 and CDR2 sequences are MDHEN and SYDVKM. This CDR3 is built from 15 residues. CDR3 nucleotide sequence: TGTGCCAGCAGTTCACGGGGACCTTATGGGACTGAAGCTTTCTTT. It specifies CASSSRGPYGTEAFF.

This clonotype showed up many times. The V gene is TRBV12-3 or TRBV12-4, the J gene TRBJ2-7, with 9 bases aligning to TRBD1. With V trimmed by 5 bases and J by 3 bases, 5 bases remained unmatched. This CDR3 comprises 14 residues. The CDR3 DNA sequence: TGTGCCAGCAGTGAGGGACAGGGCAGCTACGAGCAGTACTTC. It is translated as CASSEGQGSYEQYF.

This clonotype was seen more than once but under ten times. J is TRBJ2-5 and V is TRBV24-1; D is ambiguous. This CDR3 has 14 amino acids. Trimming removed 1 base at V and 1 base at J, with 6 bases between. Germline lookup yields CDR1 KGHDR and CDR2 SFDVKD. The CDR3 loop reads CATSDFQTQETQYF. The DNA of the CDR3 is TGTGCCACCAGTGATTTCCAGACCCAAGAGACCCAGTACTTC.

This clonotype was picked up a small number of times. The chain recombines TRBV29-1 with TRBJ2-5; 7 nucleotides align to TRBD2. The V segment lost 5 bases and the J segment 6 bases; nucleotides outside the gene matches: 12. The CDR3 sequence is 14 residues long. Germline CDR1 is SQVTM and CDR2 is ANQGSEA. The CDR3 sequence is CSVPSLGGPQTQYF. The CDR3 region has the DNA TGCAGCGTTCCCTCACTGGGAGGGCCCCAGACCCAGTACTTC.

The CDR3 sequence is CASTSPSYNEQFF. The DNA of the CDR3 is TGTGCCAGCACCTCACCGTCCTACAATGAGCAGTTCTTC. V usage is TRBV28 and J usage is TRBJ2-1, with D unresolved. The V end was cut by 7 bases, the J end by 1 base, with 8 bases between. The CDR3 has 13 residues. Germline CDR1 reads MDHEN; CDR2 reads SYDVKM.

Only a few counts were recorded for this clonotype. This sequence joins TRBV20-1 and TRBJ1-1, with 9 bases aligning to TRBD1. Looked up from germline, CDR1 is DFQATT and CDR2 is SNEGSKA (reference sequence). This CDR3 spans 15 amino acids. J lost 5 bases, V lost 5 bases, and 12 bases had no gene match. CDR3 nucleotide sequence: TGCAGTGCTCTACCGGGACAGGGAGGTGCAACTGAAGCTTTCTTT. This encodes CSALPGQGGATEAFF.

This clonotype was counted only a few times. CDR3 sequence reads: CASSPKSQEKLFF. In nucleotides, the CDR3 is TGTGCCAGCTCCCCGAAGAGTCAGGAAAAACTGTTTTTT. The rearrangement joins TRBV18 to TRBJ1-4; no clear D. Germline V gives CDR1 KGHSH, CDR2 LQKENI. The ends were cut back, 6 bases at V and 8 bases at J, with 13 bases in the middle. The CDR3 is 13 residues long. The full variable domain, completed using reference TRBV18 and TRBJ1-4, is NAGVMQNPRHLVRRRGQEARLRCSPMKGHSHVYWYRQLPEEGLKFMVYLQKENIIDESGMPKERFSAEFPKEGPSILRIQQVVRGDSAAYFCASSPKSQEKLFFGSGTQLSVL.